These 25 T cell receptor beta chains were sequenced from one sample in a study of cytomegalovirus exposure and HLA in healthy donors. PCR was performed using 60 Vbeta and 13 Jbeta primers. Data came from immunoSEQ multiplex PCR; TCRdb stores just in-frame clones and leaves some out. The table has roughly 73,000 clones, approximately 80% seen once; the top ten hold nearly 3.5%. Sequencing input: PBMCs. The receptor source for this set is a man aged 40-50 years in good health and CMV-seronegative.

This chain links TRBV11-3 with TRBJ2-2, with D tentatively TRBD1 (7 bases). The V gene's germline CDR1 is SGHNT and CDR2 YENEEA. The CDR3 contains 14 residues. V was cut by 2 bases and J by 6 bases, with 10 bases left in between. CDR3 in amino acids: CASSLQGEAGELFF. CDR3 nucleotide sequence: TGTGCCAGCAGCTTACAGGGGGAGGCCGGGGAGCTGTTTTTT. Supplemented by reference TRBV11-3 and TRBJ2-2, the full variable domain reads EAGVVQSPRYKIIEKKQPVAFWCNPISGHNTLYWYLQNLGQGPELLIRYENEEAVDDSQLPKDRFSAERLKGVDSTLKIQPAELGDSAVYLCASSLQGEAGELFFGEGSRLTVL.

The chain is built from TRBV7-3 and TRBJ2-5, with D possibly TRBD1 on 6 matching bases. This CDR3 is built from 13 residues. V lost 5 bases, J lost 5 bases, and 12 bases lay in between. The germline CDR1 and CDR2 sequences are SGHTA and FQGTGA. The CDR3 here is CASSPNREETQYF. The CDR3 nucleotides read TGTGCCAGCAGCCCAAACAGGGAGGAGACCCAGTACTTC.

This clone came up a few times. The chain uses TRBV6-6 and TRBJ2-1, with 11 bases aligning to TRBD1. Germline lookup yields CDR1 MNHNY and CDR2 SVGAGI (reference sequence). This CDR3 contains 15 residues. Trimming cost V 7 bases and J 10 bases; bases outside gene matches: 12. CDR3 in amino acids: CASKGTGGLAAEQFF. The CDR3 DNA reads TGTGCCAGCAAGGGGACAGGGGGACTCGCAGCAGAGCAGTTCTTC.

The V gene is TRBV10-2, the J gene TRBJ2-7; tentative D call: TRBD1 (5 bases). V lost 8 bases, J lost 2 bases, and 10 bases lay in between. The CDR3 loop spans 12 amino acids. Germline CDR1 reads WSHSY; CDR2 reads SAAADI. CDR3 amino acids: CASSRVTYEQYF. CDR3 sequence (DNA): TGCGCCAGCTCCAGGGTGACCTACGAGCAGTACTTC.

The chain links TRBV9 to TRBJ2-7; 8 bases agree with TRBD2. Looked up from germline, CDR1 is SGDLS and CDR2 is YYNGEE. The length of the CDR3 is 15 residues. Losses at the gene ends were 0 bases for V and 4 bases for J; bases not matched to a gene: 6. The CDR3 reads CASSVEAAGGYEQYF. CDR3 DNA sequence: TGTGCCAGCAGCGTAGAAGCGGCGGGGGGTTACGAGCAGTACTTC.

The chain links TRBV7-9 to TRBJ1-1; 12 nucleotides match TRBD1. The CDR3 totals 16 residues. V shed 1 base and J 5 bases; nucleotides not matched to a gene: 5. Germline values: CDR1 SEHNR, CDR2 FQNEAQ (reference sequence). CDR3 sequence reads: CASSLVPGQGATEAFF. The CDR3 region has the DNA TGTGCCAGCAGCTTAGTCCCGGGACAGGGGGCTACTGAAGCTTTCTTT.

This sequence joins TRBV19 and TRBJ1-1; TRBD1 matches 9 bases. Germline CDR1 reads LNHDA; CDR2 reads SQIVND (reference sequence). Germline trimming cut 3 bases from V and 10 bases from J; bases unmatched to any gene: 15. The CDR3 runs to 16 residues. CDR3 DNA: TGTGCCAGTAGTATTCCGTTGTTCCGGGACAGGGCCGCAGCTTTCTTT. This gives the protein CASSIPLFRDRAAAFF.

In the case of this clone: This CDR3 is also generated by other DNA sequences in the sample. This chain connects TRBV7-2 to TRBJ1-2, with 10 bases that match TRBD1. The CDR3 sequence is 18 residues long. In germline, CDR1 is SGHTA, CDR2 FQGNSA. Germline trimming cut 5 bases from V and 2 bases from J; bases unmatched to any gene: 14. CDR3 loop: CASSPNPGQGRGNYGYTF. The CDR3 bases are TGTGCCAGCAGCCCAAACCCGGGACAGGGGCGAGGGAACTATGGCTACACCTTC.

This chain joins TRBV7-3 and TRBJ2-1; D unresolved. The germline V gene encodes CDR1 SGHTA and CDR2 FQGTGA. This CDR3 comprises 14 residues. Between the trimmed V and J ends, which lost 3 bases and 7 bases, there was a span of 13 bases. The DNA of the CDR3 is TGTGCCAGCAGCTTCCAGTTTTCAGATAATGAGCAGTTCTTC. Translated: CASSFQFSDNEQFF.

The sample holds a few counts of this clone. V and J are TRBV5-8 and TRBJ1-6, with a tentative D call TRBD1 (6 bases). The V gene lost 5 bases and the J gene lost 8 bases, with 8 bases spanning the gap. This CDR3 is 12 amino acids long. CDR1 and CDR2 (germline): SGHTS, YDEGEE. The CDR3 loop is CASSYRDSPLHF. The CDR3 DNA follows: TGTGCCAGCAGTTACAGGGATTCACCCCTCCACTTT.

The gene calls are TRBV2 and TRBJ2-1, with 11 bases lining up with TRBD2. The V and J ends lost 7 bases and 4 bases, in that order; junction bases with no gene match: 6. The CDR3 sequence is 15 residues long. Germline-derived CDR1 and CDR2 are SNHLY and FYNNEI. CDR3 sequence reads: CASKNRTSGYNEQFF. CDR3 bases: TGTGCCAGCAAGAATAGGACTAGCGGGTACAATGAGCAGTTCTTC.

The rearrangement joins TRBV27 to TRBJ2-5; D is unresolved. V was clipped by 4 bases and J by 5 bases, with 11 bases between them. The CDR3 contains 13 residues. CDR1 is MNHEY, CDR2 SMNVEV, per germline (reference sequence). Here the CDR3 DNA reads TGTGCCAGCAGTTCCCGGCCCGGGGAGACCCAGTACTTC. This translates into CASSSRPGETQYF.

CDR3 region: CASKPAPYEQYF. CDR3 bases: TGTGCCAGCAAGCCCGCTCCGTACGAGCAGTACTTC. This chain uses TRBV6-6 with TRBJ2-7; D remains unclear. Germline CDR1 MNHNY, CDR2 SVGAGI (reference sequence). V was clipped by 7 bases and J by 4 bases, with 11 bases between them. The CDR3 totals 12 residues.

The chain combines TRBV14 with TRBJ2-1; no firm D call. The CDR3 sequence is 15 residues long. Trimming pared 6 bases from V and 2 bases from J, leaving 14 bases between. Germline-derived CDR1 and CDR2 are SGHDN and FVKESK. CDR3 DNA: TGTGCCAGCAGGCTACCCGGGTCTCCCTACAATGAGCAGTTCTTC. It translates to CASRLPGSPYNEQFF.

This clone turned up a few times. This chain links TRBV14 with TRBJ1-1, with 9 bases that match TRBD1. Germline V gene lookup returns CDR1 SGHDN and CDR2 FVKESK. Trimming at V came to 5 bases and at J to 4 bases, leaving 2 bases not matched to a gene. The CDR3 runs to 13 residues. The CDR3 reads CASSWDRATEAFF. CDR3 DNA: TGTGCCAGCAGCTGGGACAGGGCCACTGAAGCTTTCTTT.

This chain connects TRBV2 to TRBJ2-5, with a possible D match to TRBD1 (5 bases). This CDR3 has 15 amino acids. The germline gives CDR1 SNHLY, CDR2 FYNNEI. The ends were cut back, 7 bases at V and 9 bases at J, with 24 bases in the middle. In nucleotides, the CDR3 is TGTGCCAGCATTACCCGCCTTGGGGCCAGGGCGGCCCAGTACTTC. Translation: CASITRLGARAAQYF.

The chain has TRBV6-5 and TRBJ1-1; D gene unclear. The CDR3 is 13 residues long. Deletions cut 2 bases from V and 0 bases from J, with 4 bases between. Germline CDR1 and CDR2: MNHEY and SVGAGI. The CDR3 DNA reads TGTGCCAGCAGTTACCAGATGAACACTGAAGCTTTCTTT. Its translation: CASSYQMNTEAFF.

The chain recombines TRBV19 with TRBJ1-6; a possible D gene is TRBD1 (6 bases). Per the germline V gene, CDR1 is LNHDA and CDR2 is SQIVND (reference sequence). The CDR3 runs to 10 residues. V lost 10 bases to trimming and J lost 14 bases, with 12 bases between them. The CDR3 bases are TGTGCCACCTGGGACACCTCCCTCCACTTT. Its translation is CATWDTSLHF.

This chain joins TRBV30 and TRBJ1-2; D not certain. Between the trimmed V and J ends, which lost 3 bases and 3 bases, there was a span of 5 bases. The CDR3 is 11 residues long. The V gene's germline CDR1 is GTSNPN and CDR2 SVGIG (reference sequence). The chain's CDR3 is CAWRPDYGYTF. In nucleotides, the CDR3 is TGTGCCTGGAGGCCGGACTATGGCTACACCTTC.

The chain combines TRBV29-1 with TRBJ2-7, with D possibly TRBD1 on 5 matching bases. Trimming cost V 4 bases and J 3 bases, with 10 bases left between them. Germline lookup yields CDR1 SQVTM and CDR2 ANQGSEA. The CDR3 contains 12 residues. For the CDR3, the DNA is TGCAGCGTTGCCCCCAGGGACTACGAGCAGTACTTC. This sequence encodes CSVAPRDYEQYF.

V and J are TRBV25-1 and TRBJ1-6; D may be TRBD1 (5 bases). Trimming removed 9 bases at V and 3 bases at J, with 12 bases between. This CDR3 is built from 14 residues. Germline assignment: CDR1 MGHDK and CDR2 SYGVNS. CDR3 sequence reads: CASQDSYYNSPLHF. The CDR3 nucleotides read TGTGCCAGTCAAGACAGTTACTATAATTCACCCCTCCACTTT.

J is TRBJ2-2 and V is TRBV7-2; the D is unclear. Germline-derived CDR1 and CDR2 are SGHTA and FQGNSA. CDR3 length equals 16 residues. V shed 4 bases and J shed 1 base, with 13 bases lying between them. Here the CDR3 reads CASSSRISRNTGELFF. The CDR3 coding sequence is TGTGCCAGCAGCTCTCGAATTAGCAGGAACACCGGGGAGCTGTTTTTT.

The chain joins TRBV10-3 to TRBJ2-7; D remains unclear. This CDR3 is built from 11 residues. The V gene lost 6 bases and the J gene lost 4 bases, with 7 bases spanning the gap. Germline V gene data show CDR1 as ENHRY and CDR2 as SYGVKD. For the CDR3, the DNA is TGTGCCATCAGCGACTTATACGAGCAGTACTTC. Protein product: CAISDLYEQYF.

This clone was counted a single time. V and J are TRBV20-1 and TRBJ2-7; D gene unclear. V lost 7 bases and J 3 bases, leaving 10 bases between the germline ends. CDR1 is DFQATT, CDR2 SNEGSKA, per germline (reference sequence). The CDR3 spans 11 residues. The CDR3 is CSGEPSYEQYF. CDR3 DNA sequence: TGCAGTGGTGAACCGAGCTACGAGCAGTACTTC.

This clone has more than one count but fewer than ten. The rearrangement uses TRBV27 and TRBJ1-5; D perhaps matches TRBD1 (5 bases). Deletions cut 6 bases from V and 3 bases from J, with 9 bases between. CDR1 and CDR2 (germline): MNHEY, SMNVEV (reference sequence). CDR3 size: 13 residues. Here the CDR3 DNA reads TGTGCCAGCAGGGGACTGAACAATCAGCCCCAGCATTTT. This gives the protein CASRGLNNQPQHF.